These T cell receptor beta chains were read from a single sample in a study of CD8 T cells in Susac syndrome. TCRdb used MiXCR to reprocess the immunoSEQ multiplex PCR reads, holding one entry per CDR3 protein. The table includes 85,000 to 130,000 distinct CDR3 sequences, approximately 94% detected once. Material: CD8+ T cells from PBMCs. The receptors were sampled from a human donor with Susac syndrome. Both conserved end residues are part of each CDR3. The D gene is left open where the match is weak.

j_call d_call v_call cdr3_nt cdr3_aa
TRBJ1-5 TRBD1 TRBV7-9 TGTGCCAGCAGCTTAGCAGAGGGGGCGGGCAATCAGCCCCAGCATTTT CASSLAEGAGNQPQHF
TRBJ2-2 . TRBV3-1 TGTGCCAGCAGCCAAGGGACCACCGGGGAGCTGTTTTTT CASSQGTTGELFF
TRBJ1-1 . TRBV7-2 TGTGCCAGCAGCCCGGGGGGACTGAACACTGAAGCTTTCTTT CASSPGGLNTEAFF
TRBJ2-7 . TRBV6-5 TGTGCCAGCAGTTCAGGGTCGGGAGCATACGAGCAGTACTTC CASSSGSGAYEQYF
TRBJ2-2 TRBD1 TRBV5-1 TGCGCCAGTGCTGACAGGGGGCAAGGCACCGGGGAGCTGTTTTTT CASADRGQGTGELFF
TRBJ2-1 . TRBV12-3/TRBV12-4 TGTGCCAGCAGTCTTACTAGTGACTTGGGGGAGCAGTTCTTC CASSLTSDLGEQFF
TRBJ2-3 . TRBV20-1 TGCAGTGCTCGTCAAGCGGCGGCAAGCACAGATACGCAGTATTTT CSARQAAASTDTQYF
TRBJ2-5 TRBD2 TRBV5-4 TGTGCCAGCAGCTTGCGGGGGGGGTCATCGAGGACCCAGTACTTC CASSLRGGSSRTQYF
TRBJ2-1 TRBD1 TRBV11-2 TGTGCCAGCAGAAAGACGGGACAGGGGTATGAGCAGTTCTTC CASRKTGQGYEQFF
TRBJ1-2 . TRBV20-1 TGCAGTGCTAGAGATAAGAATTCCTATGGCTACACCTTC CSARDKNSYGYTF
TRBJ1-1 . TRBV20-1 TGCAGTGCTATGCGGACGAGAATGAACACTGAAGCTTTCTTT CSAMRTRMNTEAFF
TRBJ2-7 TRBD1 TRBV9 TGTGCCAGCAGCGCTGCGGACAGGGGCCACGAGCAGTACTTC CASSAADRGHEQYF
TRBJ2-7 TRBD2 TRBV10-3 TGTGCCATCAGTGCTGGACTAGCGGGGGACTACGAGCAGTACTTC CAISAGLAGDYEQYF
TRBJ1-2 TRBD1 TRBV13 TGTGCCAGCAGCACCGGGACAGGGAATGGGATCTATGGCTACACCTTC CASSTGTGNGIYGYTF
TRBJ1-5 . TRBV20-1 TGCAGTGCAGGGGACGATAGCAATCAGCCCCAGCATTTT CSAGDDSNQPQHF
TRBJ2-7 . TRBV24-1 TGTGCCACCAGTCCGGGACCTTCATCCGAGCAGTACTTC CATSPGPSSEQYF
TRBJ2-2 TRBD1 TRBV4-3 TGCGCCAGCAGCCCCGGGACAGGGGGTTCCGGGGAGCTGTTTTTT CASSPGTGGSGELFF